This T cell receptor beta chain comes out of a study of cytomegalovirus exposure and HLA in healthy donors. Notes on the study in general: Later analysis showed most CMV-associated TCR beta chains appearing HLA-restricted.

Worth noting for this clone: Its specificity is not known.

There are 15 residues in the CDR3. The V gene's germline CDR1 is MNHEY and CDR2 SVGAGI. J lost 5 bases, V lost 5 bases, and 6 bases had no gene match. The study ran its PCR with 60 Vbeta and 13 Jbeta primers. Original handling: A later analysis tallied about 80 million unique TCR beta chains, 9 million to 12 million of them shared. The assay was immunoSEQ multiplex PCR, and TCRdb's table has in-frame clones only and misses some. V and J calls and clone size are those listed in that table; D and trimming were worked out from the DNA. The sample holds around 150,000 clones, 75% to 80% seen once. The clonotype comes from a man aged 25 to 40 in good health and CMV-seronegative. The sequenced sample consisted of PBMCs. The chain recombines TRBV6-5 with TRBJ2-1, with 10 bases lining up with TRBD2. The CDR3 nucleotides read TGTGCCAGCAGTCCCAGGACTAGCGGCAACAATGAGCAGTTCTTC. This codes for CASSPRTSGNNEQFF.